The sequence of this T cell receptor beta chain was determined in a study of T cell changes during pregnancy in multiple sclerosis. V lost 0 bases and J lost 6; bases outside the gene matches: 8. CDR3 length equals 16 residues. Germline V lookup: CDR1 LNHNV, CDR2 YYDKDF (reference sequence). In this sample, this clone turned up once. Some clones are missing from TCRdb's copy, which holds only in-frame ones; the method was immunoSEQ multiplex PCR. The sample includes approximately 46,000 clones, roughly 89% of them seen just once. The sequence derives from a female donor in good health, enrolled as a control in a pregnancy study. Sequencing was performed on peripheral blood, taken after pregnancy. The V and J genes are TRBV15 and TRBJ1-2; 9 positions agree with TRBD1. CDR3 nucleotide sequence: TGTGCCACCAGCAGAGATGGGACAGGGAGAGCCCATGGCTACACCTTC. It is translated as CATSRDGTGRAHGYTF. Filled out from reference TRBV15 and TRBJ1-2, the complete variable domain reads DAMVIQNPRYQVTQFGKPVTLSCSQTLNHNVMYWYQQKSSQAPKLLFHYYDKDFNNEADTPDNFQSRRPNTSFCFLDIRSPGLGDTAMYLCATSRDGTGRAHGYTFGSGTRLTVV.